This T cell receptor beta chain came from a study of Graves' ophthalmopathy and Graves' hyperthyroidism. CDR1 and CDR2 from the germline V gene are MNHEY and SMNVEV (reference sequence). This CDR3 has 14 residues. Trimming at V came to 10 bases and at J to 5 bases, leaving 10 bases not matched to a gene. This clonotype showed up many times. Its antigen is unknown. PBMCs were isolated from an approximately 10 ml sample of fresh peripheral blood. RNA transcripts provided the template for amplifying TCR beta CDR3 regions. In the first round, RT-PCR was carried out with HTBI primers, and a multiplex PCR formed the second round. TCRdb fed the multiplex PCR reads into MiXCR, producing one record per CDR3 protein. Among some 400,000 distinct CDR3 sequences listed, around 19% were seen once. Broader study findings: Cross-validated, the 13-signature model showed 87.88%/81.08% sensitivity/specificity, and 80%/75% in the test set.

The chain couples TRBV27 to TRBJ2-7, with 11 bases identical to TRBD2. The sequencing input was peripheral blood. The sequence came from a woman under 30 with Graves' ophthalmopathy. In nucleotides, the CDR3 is TGTGCCAACCGTCAAACTAGCGGGAGACACGAGCAGTACTTC. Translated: CANRQTSGRHEQYF.